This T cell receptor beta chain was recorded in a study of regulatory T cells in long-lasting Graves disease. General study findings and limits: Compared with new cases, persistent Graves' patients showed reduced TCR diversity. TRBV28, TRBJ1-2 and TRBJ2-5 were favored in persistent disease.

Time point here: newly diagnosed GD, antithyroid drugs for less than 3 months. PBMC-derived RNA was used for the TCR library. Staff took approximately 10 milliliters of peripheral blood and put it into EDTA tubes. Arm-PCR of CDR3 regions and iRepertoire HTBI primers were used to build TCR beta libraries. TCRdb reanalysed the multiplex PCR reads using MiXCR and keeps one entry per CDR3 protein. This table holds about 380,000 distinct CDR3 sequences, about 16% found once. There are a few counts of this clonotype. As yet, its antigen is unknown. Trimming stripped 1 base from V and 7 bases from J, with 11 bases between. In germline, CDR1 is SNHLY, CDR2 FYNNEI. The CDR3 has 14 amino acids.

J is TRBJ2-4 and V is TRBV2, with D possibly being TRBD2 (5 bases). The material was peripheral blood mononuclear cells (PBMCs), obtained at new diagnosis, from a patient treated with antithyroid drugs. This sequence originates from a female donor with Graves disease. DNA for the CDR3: TGTGCCAGCAGTGAAGGCCAGAGAGGGAACATTCAGTACTTC. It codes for CASSEGQRGNIQYF.